This TCR beta chain was recovered during a study of tumor-infiltrating lymphocytes in primary liver carcinoma. Across the study: Primary liver carcinomas in the patients were surgically resected. Maximum tumor diameters ranged from roughly 4.2 to 10 cm, stage T1-T3 N0M0.

Making TCR beta cDNA involved around 500 ng total RNA and a constant-region primer. Libraries of TCR beta came from three nested multiplex PCR rounds with slightly modified ARM-PCR. Two initial PCR rounds of 10 to 11 cycles each paired TRBV1-TRBV30 forward primers with a C-beta reverse primer. Each CDR3 protein gets one entry after TCRdb re-called the multiplex PCR reads with MiXCR. Here the sample spans a few hundred thousand distinct CDR3 sequences, around three fifths being singletons. This CDR3 region has 17 residues. The germline gives CDR1 SQVTM, CDR2 ANQGSEA. General study results and limits: Bulk unsorted samples prevented comparison of CD4+ and CD8+ repertoires. Tumor top-250-clone fraction significantly exceeded that of blood (p = 0.039).

The authors took blood RNA from unsorted whole blood and also extracted germline DNA. This clonotype has a handful of counts. No antigen is known for it. One end of the junction does not line up with germline, which may come from a read error. The sequence derives from a woman in her twenties or thirties with primary liver carcinoma and hepatitis B virus infection. V gene TRBV29-1 combines with J gene TRBJ2-6; the match to TRBD2 covers 7 bases. Sequenced: peripheral blood. CDR3 bases: TGCAGGGTTGGGGCGGCTAGCGGACTCTCTGGGGCCAACGTCCTGACTTTC. Protein sequence: CRVGAASGLSGANVLTF.